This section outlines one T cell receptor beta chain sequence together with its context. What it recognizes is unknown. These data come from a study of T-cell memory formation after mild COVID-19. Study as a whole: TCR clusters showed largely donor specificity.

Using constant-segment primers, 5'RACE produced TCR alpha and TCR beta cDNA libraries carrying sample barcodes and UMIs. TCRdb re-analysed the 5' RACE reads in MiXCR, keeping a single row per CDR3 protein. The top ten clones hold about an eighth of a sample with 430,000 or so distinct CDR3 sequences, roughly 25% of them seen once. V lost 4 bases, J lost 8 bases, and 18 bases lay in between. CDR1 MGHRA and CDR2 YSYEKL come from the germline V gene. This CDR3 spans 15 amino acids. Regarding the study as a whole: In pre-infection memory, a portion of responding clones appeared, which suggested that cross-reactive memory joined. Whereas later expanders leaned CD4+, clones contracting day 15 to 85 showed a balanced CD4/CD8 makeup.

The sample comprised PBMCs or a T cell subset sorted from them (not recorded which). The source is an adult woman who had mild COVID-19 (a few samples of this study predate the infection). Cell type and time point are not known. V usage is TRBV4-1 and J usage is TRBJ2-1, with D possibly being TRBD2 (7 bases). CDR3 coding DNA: TGCGCCAGCAGCCCCCCCGGGGGGCGTAAGGATGAGCAGTTCTTC. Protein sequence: CASSPPGGRKDEQFF.